This T cell receptor (beta chain) was captured by sequencing in a study of T cell responses to AZD1222 COVID-19 vaccine. In its sample, this clone was seen once. What it binds is unknown. CDR1 and CDR2 from the germline V gene are MGHRA and YSYEKL. The CDR3 extends over 15 amino acids. V dropped 2 bases and J dropped 2 bases, with 9 bases sitting between them. Findings and caveats of the study: Unmutated variant regions are reportedly the target of nearly half of TCRs that are spike-specific. Repertoires were obtained solely post-peak T cell response.

Assay: immunoSEQ multiplex PCR; the TCRdb copy retains only in-frame clones and omits some. Of over 120,000 clones in the sample, around 90% were seen once. Specimen: peripheral blood, collected 28 days after the second AZD1222 dose. V is TRBV4-1 and J is TRBJ1-4; no clear D. This clonotype was obtained from an adult who received the AZD1222 COVID-19 vaccine. CDR3 coding DNA: TGCGCCAGCAGCCAAACGATGCTGACTAATGAAAAACTGTTTTTT. As protein: CASSQTMLTNEKLFF.